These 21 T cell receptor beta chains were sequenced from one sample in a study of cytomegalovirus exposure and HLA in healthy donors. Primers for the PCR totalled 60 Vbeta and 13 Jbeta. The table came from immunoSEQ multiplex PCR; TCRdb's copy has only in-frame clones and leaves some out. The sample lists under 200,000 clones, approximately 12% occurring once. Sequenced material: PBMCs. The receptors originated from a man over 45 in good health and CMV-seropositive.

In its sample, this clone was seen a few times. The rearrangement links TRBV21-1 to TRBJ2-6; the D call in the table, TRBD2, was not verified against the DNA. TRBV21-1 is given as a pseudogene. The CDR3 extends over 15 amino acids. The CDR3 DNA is TGTGCCAGCAGCAAAGGAGAGGGTTCGGCCAACGTCCTGACTTTC. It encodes CASSKGEGSANVLTF.

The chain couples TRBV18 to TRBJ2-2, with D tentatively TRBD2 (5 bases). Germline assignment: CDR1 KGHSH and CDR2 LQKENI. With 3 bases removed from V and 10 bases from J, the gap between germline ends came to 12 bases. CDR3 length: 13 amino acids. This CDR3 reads CASSPQRVKELFF. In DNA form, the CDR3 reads TGTGCCAGCTCACCTCAGAGGGTTAAGGAGCTGTTTTTT.

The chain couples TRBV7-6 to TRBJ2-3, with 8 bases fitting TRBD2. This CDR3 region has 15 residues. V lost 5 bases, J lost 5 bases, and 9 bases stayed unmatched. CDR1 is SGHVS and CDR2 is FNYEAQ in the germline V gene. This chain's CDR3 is CASSRGAGGLDTQYF. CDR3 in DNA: TGTGCCAGCAGCAGAGGGGCGGGGGGCTTAGATACGCAGTATTTT. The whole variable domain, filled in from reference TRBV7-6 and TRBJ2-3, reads GAGVSQSPRYKVTKRGQDVALRCDPISGHVSLYWYRQALGQGPEFLTYFNYEAQQDKSGLPNDRFSAERPEGSISTLTIQRTEQRDSAMYRCASSRGAGGLDTQYFGPGTRLTVL.

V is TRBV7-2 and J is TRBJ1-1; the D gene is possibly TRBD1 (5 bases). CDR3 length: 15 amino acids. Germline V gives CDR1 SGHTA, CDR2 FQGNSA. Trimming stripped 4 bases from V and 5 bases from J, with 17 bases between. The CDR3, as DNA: TGTGCCAGCAGCTCCGGTCCGTCGGGGGTGACTGAAGCTTTCTTT. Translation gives CASSSGPSGVTEAFF.

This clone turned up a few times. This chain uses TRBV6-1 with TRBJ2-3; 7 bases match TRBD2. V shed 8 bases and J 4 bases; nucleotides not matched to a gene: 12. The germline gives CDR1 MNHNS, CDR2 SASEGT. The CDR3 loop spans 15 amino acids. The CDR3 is CASLRALAWADTQYF. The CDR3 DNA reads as TGTGCCAGCTTGAGGGCACTAGCGTGGGCAGATACGCAGTATTTT.

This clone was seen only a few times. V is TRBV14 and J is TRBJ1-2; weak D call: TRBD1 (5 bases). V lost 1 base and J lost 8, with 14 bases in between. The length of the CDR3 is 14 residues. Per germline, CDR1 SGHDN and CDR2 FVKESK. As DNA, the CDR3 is TGTGCCAGCAGCCAAGTGGGAGGGACGTGGGGCTACACCTTC. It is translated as CASSQVGGTWGYTF.

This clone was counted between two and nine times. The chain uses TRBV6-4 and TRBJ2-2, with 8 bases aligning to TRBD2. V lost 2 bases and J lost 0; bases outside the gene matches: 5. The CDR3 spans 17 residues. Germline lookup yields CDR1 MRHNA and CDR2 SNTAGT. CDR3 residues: CASSDPQRGPNTGELFF. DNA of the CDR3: TGTGCCAGCAGTGACCCCCAGCGGGGGCCGAACACCGGGGAGCTGTTTTTT.

The DNA of the CDR3 is TGCGCCAGCAGCTTGGGGAGTTACACCGGGGAGCTGTTTTTT. Encoded protein: CASSLGSYTGELFF. The chain combines TRBV5-1 with TRBJ2-2; D is ambiguous. Germline lookup yields CDR1 SGHRS and CDR2 YFSETQ. Trimming removed 0 bases from V and 3 bases from J, with 6 bases in between. The CDR3 totals 14 residues.

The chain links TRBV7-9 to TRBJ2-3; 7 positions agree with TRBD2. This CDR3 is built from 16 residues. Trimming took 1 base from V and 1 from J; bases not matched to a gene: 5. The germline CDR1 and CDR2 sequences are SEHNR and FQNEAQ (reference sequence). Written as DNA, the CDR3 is TGTGCCAGCAGCTTAGGGGATCTAGCGGGCACAGATACGCAGTATTTT. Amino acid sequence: CASSLGDLAGTDTQYF.

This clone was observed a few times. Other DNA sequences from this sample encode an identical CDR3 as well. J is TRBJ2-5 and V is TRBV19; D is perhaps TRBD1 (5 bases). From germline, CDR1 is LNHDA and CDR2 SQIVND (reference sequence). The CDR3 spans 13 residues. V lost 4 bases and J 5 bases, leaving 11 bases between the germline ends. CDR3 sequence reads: CASSTGPGETQYF. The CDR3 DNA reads TGTGCCAGTAGTACAGGGCCCGGGGAGACCCAGTACTTC.

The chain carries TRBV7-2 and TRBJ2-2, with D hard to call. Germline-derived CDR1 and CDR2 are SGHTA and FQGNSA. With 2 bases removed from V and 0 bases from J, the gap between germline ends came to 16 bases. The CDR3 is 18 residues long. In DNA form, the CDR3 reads TGTGCCAGCAGCTTATCTTTCACAGCAAACGCGAACACCGGGGAGCTGTTTTTT. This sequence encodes CASSLSFTANANTGELFF.

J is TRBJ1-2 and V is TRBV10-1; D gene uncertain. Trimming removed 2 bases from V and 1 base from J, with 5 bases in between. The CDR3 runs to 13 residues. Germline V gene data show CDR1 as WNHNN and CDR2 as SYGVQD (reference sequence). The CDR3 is CASSEKYNYGYTF. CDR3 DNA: TGCGCCAGCAGTGAGAAATATAACTATGGCTACACCTTC.

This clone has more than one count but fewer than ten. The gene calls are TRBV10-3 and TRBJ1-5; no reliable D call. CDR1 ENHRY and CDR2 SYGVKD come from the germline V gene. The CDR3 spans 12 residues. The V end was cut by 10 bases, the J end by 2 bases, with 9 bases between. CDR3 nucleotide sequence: TGTGCCACCGCTCAGGGCAATCAGCCCCAGCATTTT. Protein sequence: CATAQGNQPQHF.

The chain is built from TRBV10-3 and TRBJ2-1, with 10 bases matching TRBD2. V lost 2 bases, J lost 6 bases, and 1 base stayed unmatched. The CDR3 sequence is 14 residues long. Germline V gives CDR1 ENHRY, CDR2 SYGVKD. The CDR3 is CAISETSGVNEQFF. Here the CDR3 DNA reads TGTGCCATCAGTGAGACTAGCGGGGTCAATGAGCAGTTCTTC.

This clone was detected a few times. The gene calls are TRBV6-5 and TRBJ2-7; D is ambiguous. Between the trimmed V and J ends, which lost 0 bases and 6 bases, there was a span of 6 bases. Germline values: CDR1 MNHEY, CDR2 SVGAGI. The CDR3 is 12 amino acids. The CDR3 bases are TGTGCCAGCAGTTACTCGCGTGGCGAGCAGTACTTC. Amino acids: CASSYSRGEQYF.

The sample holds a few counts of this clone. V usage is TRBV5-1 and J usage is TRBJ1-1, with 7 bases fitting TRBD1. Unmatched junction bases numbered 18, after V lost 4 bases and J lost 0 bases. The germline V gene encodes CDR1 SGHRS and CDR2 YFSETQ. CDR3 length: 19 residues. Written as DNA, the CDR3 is TGCGCCAGCAGCCCATCCAAGCCGACAGGGAATTTTATGAACACTGAAGCTTTCTTT. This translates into CASSPSKPTGNFMNTEAFF.

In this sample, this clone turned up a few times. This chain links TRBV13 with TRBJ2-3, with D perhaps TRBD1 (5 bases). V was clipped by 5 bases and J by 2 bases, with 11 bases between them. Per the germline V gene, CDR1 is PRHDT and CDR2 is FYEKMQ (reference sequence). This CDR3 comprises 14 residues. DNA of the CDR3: TGTGCCAGCAGCGGGGCTAACAACACAGATACGCAGTATTTT. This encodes CASSGANNTDTQYF.

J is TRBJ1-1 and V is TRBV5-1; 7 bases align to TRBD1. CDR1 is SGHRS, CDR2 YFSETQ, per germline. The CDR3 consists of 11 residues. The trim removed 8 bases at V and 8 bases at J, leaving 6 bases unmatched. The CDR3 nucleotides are TGCGCCAGTTCAAACAGGGGCGAAGCTTTCTTT. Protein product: CASSNRGEAFF.

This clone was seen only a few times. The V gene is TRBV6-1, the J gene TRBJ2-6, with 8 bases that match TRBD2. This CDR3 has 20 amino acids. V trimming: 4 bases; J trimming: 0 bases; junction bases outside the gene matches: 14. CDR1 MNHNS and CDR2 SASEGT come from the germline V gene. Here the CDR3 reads CASSGRGGARLLSGANVLTF. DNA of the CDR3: TGTGCCAGCAGTGGCCGGGGGGGTGCTAGGCTTCTCTCTGGGGCCAACGTCCTGACTTTC.

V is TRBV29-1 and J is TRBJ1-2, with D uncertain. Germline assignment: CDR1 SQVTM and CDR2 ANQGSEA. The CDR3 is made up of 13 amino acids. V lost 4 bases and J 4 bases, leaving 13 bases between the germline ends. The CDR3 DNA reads TGCAGCGTTGCCGAGGCTCGCCTCTATGGCTACACCTTC. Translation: CSVAEARLYGYTF.

As DNA, the CDR3 is TGTGCCAGCAGCTTAGAGGCCCCCGGGAGGGCCAATTCACCCCTCCACTTT. Its protein product is CASSLEAPGRANSPLHF. V usage is TRBV7-2 and J usage is TRBJ1-6; D is ambiguous. Germline V gives CDR1 SGHTA, CDR2 FQGNSA. The germline V and J ends were trimmed by 1 base and 7 bases, with 17 bases remaining between them. CDR3 length: 17 residues.